The 8 T cell receptor beta chains below were found in one sample sequenced in a study of blood T cells in healthy people across ages. A second about 6 to 12 cycle PCR used barcoded and J-beta primers. TCRdb analysed the 5' RACE reads with MiXCR anew, one entry per CDR3 protein. The sample includes about a million distinct CDR3 sequences, about 48% of them seen just once. The sequenced material came from blood. The receptor set was obtained from a man aged 25 to 45 in good health.

This clonotype was found once. The J gene is TRBJ1-2, the V gene TRBV20-1; a weak D match, TRBD1 (6 bases). The V gene's germline CDR1 is DFQATT and CDR2 SNEGSKA (reference sequence). The CDR3 is 12 amino acids. The germline V and J ends were trimmed by 4 bases and 3 bases, with 9 bases remaining between them. The CDR3 DNA reads TGCAGTGCTACAGGGGTATACTATGGCTACACCTTC. Encoded protein: CSATGVYYGYTF.

The sample holds a few counts of this clonotype. This chain uses TRBV2 with TRBJ2-5, with 12 bases that match TRBD1. Germline V CDR1 and CDR2: SNHLY, FYNNEI. Trimming at V came to 5 bases and at J to 4 bases, leaving 8 bases not matched to a gene. The CDR3 contains 16 residues. CDR3 sequence reads: CASSYLGQGATETQYF. The CDR3 bases are TGTGCCAGCAGTTATCTGGGACAGGGGGCCACAGAGACCCAGTACTTC.

Comments on this clonotype: Being one base from a much bigger clone, this may be a read error. V gene TRBV7-9 combines with J gene TRBJ2-4; D is perhaps TRBD1 (5 bases). Germline CDR1 SEHNR, CDR2 FQNEAQ (reference sequence). The CDR3 is 13 residues long. V was clipped by 3 bases and J by 13 bases, with 16 bases between them. The CDR3 region is CASSFSGAYGQYF. For the CDR3, the DNA is TGTGCCAGCAGCTTTAGTGGGGCCTACGGGCAGTACTTC.

The J gene is TRBJ2-7, the V gene TRBV6-5; 8 bases are shared with TRBD1. Per the germline V gene, CDR1 is MNHEY and CDR2 is SVGAGI. The length of the CDR3 is 16 residues. Trimming took 0 bases from V and 1 from J; bases not matched to a gene: 5. CDR3 DNA: TGTGCCAGCAGTTACTCGGAGGACAGGGCATCCTACGAGCAGTACTTC. This translates into CASSYSEDRASYEQYF.

In its sample, this clonotype was seen a few times. This chain uses TRBV15 with TRBJ1-1, with D possibly matching TRBD1 (6 bases). V gave up 0 bases and J gave up 7 bases, with 12 bases separating them. Per germline, CDR1 LNHNV and CDR2 YYDKDF (reference sequence). The CDR3 has 14 amino acids. The CDR3 DNA follows: TGTGCCACCAGCAGAGAACGACAGGTCTTTGAAGCTTTCTTT. It codes for CATSRERQVFEAFF. Filled out from reference TRBV15 and TRBJ1-1, the complete variable domain reads DAMVIQNPRYQVTQFGKPVTLSCSQTLNHNVMYWYQQKSSQAPKLLFHYYDKDFNNEADTPDNFQSRRPNTSFCFLDIRSPGLGDTAMYLCATSRERQVFEAFFGQGTRLTVV.

This chain uses TRBV20-1 with TRBJ2-3, with D possibly matching TRBD1 (6 bases). Trimming took off 6 bases at V and 5 bases at J, with 18 bases between the two ends. Germline V gene data show CDR1 as DFQATT and CDR2 as SNEGSKA (reference sequence). The CDR3 length is 14 residues. CDR3 loop: CSASKQGFGDTQYF. CDR3 in DNA: TGCAGTGCATCTAAACAGGGTTTTGGAGATACGCAGTATTTT.

This clonotype was seen only a few times. The chain is built from TRBV29-1 and TRBJ2-5; no firm D call. The CDR3 consists of 13 residues. V lost 4 bases and J 0 bases, leaving 9 bases between the germline ends. The germline CDR1 and CDR2 sequences are SQVTM and ANQGSEA. The CDR3 sequence is CSVAALYQETQYF. The DNA of the CDR3 is TGCAGCGTTGCCGCACTTTACCAAGAGACCCAGTACTTC.

V is TRBV3-1 and J is TRBJ2-1, with 9 nucleotides matching TRBD2. The DNA end is more similar to TRBJ2-7, so the J call may be wrong. The CDR3 totals 14 residues. Germline V gene lookup returns CDR1 LGHDT and CDR2 YNNKEL (reference sequence). CDR3 nucleotide sequence: TGTGCCAGCCGTGCGGGGGGGGGCTACAATGAGCAGTACTTC. Translating it yields CASRAGGGYNEQYF.